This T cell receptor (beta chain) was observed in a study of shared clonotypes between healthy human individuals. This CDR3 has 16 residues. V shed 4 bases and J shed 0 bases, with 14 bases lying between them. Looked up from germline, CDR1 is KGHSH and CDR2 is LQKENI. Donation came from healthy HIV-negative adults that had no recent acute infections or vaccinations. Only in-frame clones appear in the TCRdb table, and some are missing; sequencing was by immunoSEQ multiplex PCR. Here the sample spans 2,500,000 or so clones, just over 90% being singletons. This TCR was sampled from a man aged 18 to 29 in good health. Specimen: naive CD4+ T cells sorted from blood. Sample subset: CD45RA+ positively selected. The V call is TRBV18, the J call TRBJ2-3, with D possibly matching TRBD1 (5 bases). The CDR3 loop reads CASSQKGIPSTDTQYF. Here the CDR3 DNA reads TGTGCCAGCTCACAAAAGGGGATTCCGAGCACAGATACGCAGTATTTT.